This is a list of T cell receptor beta chains from one sample in a study of T cell responses to AZD1222 COVID-19 vaccine. The assay was immunoSEQ multiplex PCR, and TCRdb's table has in-frame clones only and misses some. The repertoire holds about 150,000 clones, with 82% as singletons. Here the sequenced sample was peripheral blood, taken on day 0 of MenACWY control vaccination. These receptors all stem from an adult in good health. CDR3s include the opening cysteine and the closing phenylalanine or tryptophan. The order of the fields is J gene, V gene, clone size, D gene, CDR3 protein, CDR3 DNA. D genes are given only for firm matches. Part of the rows lack a size; the others show once, few, many or a class for expanded clones.

TRBJ2-2	TRBV2	-	-	CASIGGPNTGELFF	TGTGCCAGCATTGGGGGGCCGAACACCGGGGAGCTGTTTTTT
TRBJ2-1	TRBV19	few	-	CASRAEGGGDEQFF	TGTGCCAGTAGAGCGGAGGGGGGGGGCGATGAGCAGTTCTTC
TRBJ1-4	TRBV5-1	-	TRBD1	CASRGQETNEKLFF	TGCGCCAGCAGGGGACAGGAAACTAATGAAAAACTGTTTTTT
TRBJ1-5	TRBV30	few	-	CAWSDGNQPQHF	TGTGCCTGGAGCGACGGCAATCAGCCCCAGCATTTT
TRBJ2-7	TRBV5-1	-	-	CASSLKGQSTTYEQYF	TGCGCCAGCAGCTTGAAAGGACAGAGTACCACCTACGAGCAGTACTTC
TRBJ1-5	TRBV6-6	-	-	CASSPLSSNQPQHF	TGTGCCAGCAGTCCCCTTAGCAGCAATCAGCCCCAGCATTTT
TRBJ2-5	TRBV7-9	-	TRBD1	CASSPWTGGQETQYF	TGTGCCAGCAGCCCGTGGACAGGGGGCCAAGAGACCCAGTACTTC
TRBJ1-6	TRBV3-1/TRBV3-2	-	-	CASRPSSSPGSSPLHF	TGTGCCAGCAGACCCTCCAGCTCCCCCGGTAGTTCACCCCTCCACTTT
TRBJ1-1	TRBV12-5	-	-	CASGPGLFTEAFF	TGTGCTAGTGGCCCTGGGTTGTTCACTGAAGCTTTCTTT
TRBJ1-2	TRBV3-1/TRBV3-2	-	TRBD1	CASSQGTGLRYGYTF	TGTGCCAGCAGCCAAGGGACAGGGCTGAGATATGGCTACACCTTC
TRBJ2-1	TRBV5-3	few	-	CARSPTGYNEQFF	TGTGCCAGAAGCCCAACAGGGTACAATGAGCAGTTCTTC
TRBJ2-1	TRBV5-1	-	-	CASSLETGIYNEQFF	TGCGCCAGCAGCTTGGAAACGGGGATATACAATGAGCAGTTCTTC
TRBJ1-6	TRBV2	-	-	CASSATRGTNSPLHF	TGTGCCAGCAGCGCAACGCGGGGGACCAATTCACCCCTCCACTTT
TRBJ2-2	TRBV13	-	-	CASSRGGGRVTGELFF	TGTGCCAGCAGCCGCGGTGGGGGCAGGGTAACCGGGGAGCTGTTTTTT
TRBJ1-6	TRBV5-4	few	-	CASSARGQGPLHF	TGTGCCAGCAGCGCCCGGGGGCAAGGGCCCCTCCACTTT
TRBJ2-5	TRBV9	-	-	CASSVGNTRGTQYF	TGTGCCAGCAGCGTAGGTAACACCCGCGGGACCCAGTACTTC
TRBJ1-1	TRBV19	-	-	CASSIGVMNTEAFF	TGTGCCAGTAGTATAGGAGTGATGAACACTGAAGCTTTCTTT